Presented here are 23 T cell receptor beta chains from one specimen sequenced in a study of blood T cell repertoires in COVID-19. Using immunoSEQ multiplex PCR, the repertoire was profiled, and TCRdb retains in-frame clones only, with some absent. The sample gives more than 100,000 clones, 84% of which show up once; around 12% is in the top ten. Material for sequencing was peripheral blood. The receptors were gathered from a human donor in a cohort sampled during active COVID-19.

This chain joins TRBV19 and TRBJ1-1; maybe TRBD1 (6 bases). Germline CDR1 LNHDA, CDR2 SQIVND (reference sequence). This CDR3 region has 15 residues. V dropped 6 bases and J dropped 0 bases, with 14 bases sitting between them. The CDR3 here is CASSKRTDMNTEAFF. CDR3 coding DNA: TGTGCCAGTAGCAAAAGGACAGACATGAACACTGAAGCTTTCTTT.

The rearrangement uses TRBV27 and TRBJ1-1, with a tentative D call TRBD1 (6 bases). The CDR3 sequence is 16 residues long. V was clipped by 3 bases and J by 5 bases, with 19 bases between them. CDR1 and CDR2 from the germline V gene are MNHEY and SMNVEV (reference sequence). The CDR3 is CASSFSTRGAGTEAFF. DNA for the CDR3: TGTGCCAGCAGTTTCTCCACCAGGGGAGCGGGGACTGAAGCTTTCTTT.

The chain couples TRBV5-1 to TRBJ2-3; 11 positions match TRBD2. The CDR3 is 15 amino acids. V lost 0 bases, J lost 4 bases, and 1 base stayed unmatched. Germline assignment: CDR1 SGHRS and CDR2 YFSETQ. CDR3 in amino acids: CASSLELAGADTQYF. The CDR3 nucleotides read TGCGCCAGCAGCTTGGAACTAGCGGGGGCAGATACGCAGTATTTT.

This rearrangement joins TRBV5-1 to TRBJ2-7; D not certain. The CDR3 covers 14 residues. Between the trimmed V and J ends, which lost 0 bases and 5 bases, there was a span of 12 bases. In germline, CDR1 is SGHRS, CDR2 YFSETQ. The CDR3, as DNA: TGCGCCAGCAGCTTGGGCGGCGTCGAAAACGAGCAGTACTTC. Protein sequence: CASSLGGVENEQYF.

The chain joins TRBV10-3 to TRBJ1-2; TRBD1 is a possible D gene (5 bases). The CDR3 sequence is 15 residues long. With 2 bases removed from V and 0 bases from J, the gap between germline ends came to 10 bases. Germline assignment: CDR1 ENHRY and CDR2 SYGVKD. The CDR3 DNA is TGTGCCATCAGTGAGCGGGGGGGATCTAACTATGGCTACACCTTC. Its protein product is CAISERGGSNYGYTF.

The chain employs TRBV18 and TRBJ2-7; 8 bases line up with TRBD2. Per the germline V gene, CDR1 is KGHSH and CDR2 is LQKENI. V dropped 3 bases and J dropped 5; count of bases not matched to a gene: 6. The CDR3 length is 14 residues. DNA of the CDR3: TGTGCCAGCTCACCGTGGCGGGGGGAGGACGAGCAGTACTTC. Its translation: CASSPWRGEDEQYF.

J is TRBJ2-1 and V is TRBV7-9, with D perhaps matching TRBD1 (5 bases). V lost 2 bases and J 7 bases, leaving 6 bases between the germline ends. The CDR3 spans 12 residues. Germline V lookup: CDR1 SEHNR, CDR2 FQNEAQ (reference sequence). The CDR3 DNA follows: TGTGCCAGCAGCTTACAGGGAAATGAGCAGTTCTTC. This encodes CASSLQGNEQFF.

The chain is built from TRBV9 and TRBJ2-1, with 7 nucleotides matching TRBD2. Germline V gene data show CDR1 as SGDLS and CDR2 as YYNGEE. V lost 1 base and J lost 4; bases outside the gene matches: 5. The CDR3 runs 15 residues. In DNA form, the CDR3 reads TGTGCCAGCAGCGTAACCGGGGGGTCTTACAATGAGCAGTTCTTC. This sequence encodes CASSVTGGSYNEQFF. Combining the CDR3 with reference TRBV9 and TRBJ2-1 gives the whole variable domain DSGVTQTPKHLITATGQRVTLRCSPRSGDLSVYWYQQSLDQGLQFLIQYYNGEERAKGNILERFSAQQFPDLHSELNLSSLELGDSALYFCASSVTGGSYNEQFFGPGTRLTVL.

The chain joins TRBV7-2 to TRBJ2-5, with 11 bases matching TRBD2. The ends lost 3 bases at V and 5 bases at J; junction bases unmatched: 8. Germline V CDR1 and CDR2: SGHTA, FQGNSA. The CDR3 runs to 16 residues. CDR3 coding DNA: TGTGCCAGCAGCTTTGGGCTAGCGGGGGGTAAGGAGACCCAGTACTTC. Translating it yields CASSFGLAGGKETQYF.

The chain is built from TRBV9 and TRBJ2-1; 11 bases agree with TRBD2. With 0 bases clipped from V and 7 bases from J, the junction kept 12 bases outside the gene matches. In germline, CDR1 is SGDLS, CDR2 YYNGEE. This CDR3 region has 18 residues. CDR3 DNA sequence: TGTGCCAGCAGCGTAGGTATTAGCGGGGGGGCCTCCTTGAATGAGCAGTTCTTC. Translated: CASSVGISGGASLNEQFF.

This chain links TRBV4-1 with TRBJ2-3, with D tentatively TRBD1 (5 bases). V was trimmed by 4 bases and J by 1 base, leaving 18 bases between them. Germline loops: CDR1 MGHRA, CDR2 YSYEKL. The CDR3 spans 17 residues. DNA for the CDR3: TGCGCCAGCAGCCCCCGTGACTCTTGGGGCGGCACAGATACGCAGTATTTT. Translating it yields CASSPRDSWGGTDTQYF.

V usage is TRBV12-5 and J usage is TRBJ2-3; TRBD2 matches 8 bases. V shed 7 bases and J 5 bases; nucleotides not matched to a gene: 11. This CDR3 has 15 amino acids. CDR1 and CDR2 (germline): LGHNT, FRNRAP. The CDR3 is CASAGGARRLDTQYF. For the CDR3, the DNA is TGTGCTAGTGCCGGGGGGGCTCGGAGGTTAGATACGCAGTATTTT.

The gene calls are TRBV7-8 and TRBJ1-1; D ambiguous. This CDR3 comprises 17 residues. V lost 3 bases to trimming and J lost 0 bases, with 17 bases between them. Germline V CDR1 and CDR2: SGHVS, FQNEAQ. CDR3 nucleotides: TGTGCCAGCAGCTTCCACCTGCGGGAAGTAATGAACACTGAAGCTTTCTTT. This codes for CASSFHLREVMNTEAFF.

The chain has TRBV19 and TRBJ2-3; 8 nucleotides align to TRBD1. CDR3 length equals 18 residues. V lost 5 bases to trimming and J lost 2 bases; unmatched junction nucleotides: 15. CDR1 and CDR2 (germline): LNHDA, SQIVND (reference sequence). CDR3: CASSPRGLRESLTDTQYF. Written as DNA, the CDR3 is TGTGCCAGTAGTCCCAGGGGGCTACGAGAATCCCTCACAGATACGCAGTATTTT.

J is TRBJ2-5 and V is TRBV15; 9 bases are a match to TRBD1. Trimming cost V 0 bases and J 5 bases; bases outside gene matches: 4. Germline V gives CDR1 LNHNV, CDR2 YYDKDF (reference sequence). The CDR3 consists of 15 residues. CDR3 coding DNA: TGTGCCACCAGCAGAGATAACAGGGGGCGGGAGACCCAGTACTTC. Amino acid sequence: CATSRDNRGRETQYF.

This clone was seen once. The genes are TRBV9 and TRBJ1-3; D remains unclear. The CDR3 extends over 15 amino acids. Trimming pared 4 bases from V and 4 bases from J, leaving 15 bases between. Germline loops: CDR1 SGDLS, CDR2 YYNGEE. CDR3 nucleotide sequence: TGTGCCAGCAGCAGCCGGGCACGCGGGGGAAACACCATATATTTT. This sequence encodes CASSSRARGGNTIYF.

The genes are TRBV10-3 and TRBJ1-4; 9 nucleotides agree with TRBD1. Germline V gene sequence: CDR1 ENHRY, CDR2 SYGVKD. The CDR3 is made up of 15 amino acids. Trimming took 2 bases from V and 8 from J; bases not matched to a gene: 6. The DNA of the CDR3 is TGTGCCATCAGTGAGAGAACAGGGGGCGCGGAAAAACTGTTTTTT. Its protein product is CAISERTGGAEKLFF.

The V gene is TRBV5-1, the J gene TRBJ2-5; the D gene is possibly TRBD2 (7 bases). The CDR3 runs to 13 residues. The V gene lost 5 bases and the J gene lost 4 bases, with 12 bases spanning the gap. The V gene's germline CDR1 is SGHRS and CDR2 YFSETQ. CDR3 protein: CASRWGGLETQYF. The CDR3 DNA follows: TGCGCCAGCAGATGGGGGGGCTTAGAGACCCAGTACTTC.

The chain combines TRBV19 with TRBJ1-1; D unclear. The germline gives CDR1 LNHDA, CDR2 SQIVND (reference sequence). Trimming removed 11 bases at V and 4 bases at J, with 14 bases between. This CDR3 region has 12 residues. The CDR3 loop reads CAPTRWFTEAFF. CDR3 sequence (DNA): TGTGCCCCAACCCGGTGGTTCACTGAAGCTTTCTTT.

This chain connects TRBV27 to TRBJ1-6; D is undetermined. The germline gives CDR1 MNHEY, CDR2 SMNVEV (reference sequence). CDR3 length: 12 amino acids. Between the trimmed V and J ends, which lost 4 bases and 6 bases, there was a span of 4 bases. The CDR3 here is CASSYSNSPLHF. As DNA, the CDR3 is TGTGCCAGCAGTTACTCTAATTCACCCCTCCACTTT.

This rearrangement joins TRBV29-1 to TRBJ2-1, with D possibly being TRBD2 (5 bases). Trimming removed 5 bases from V and 8 bases from J, with 13 bases in between. Germline V gene data show CDR1 as SQVTM and CDR2 as ANQGSEA. This CDR3 is 12 amino acids long. The CDR3 protein is CSVRRGLDEQFF. The CDR3 bases are TGCAGCGTTCGCCGCGGGCTGGATGAGCAGTTCTTC.

The CDR3 sequence is CASSSGQGNNSPLHF. The CDR3 DNA is TGTGCCAGCAGCTCAGGACAGGGTAATAATTCACCCCTCCACTTT. The chain joins TRBV7-9 to TRBJ1-6, with 8 positions matching TRBD1. From germline, CDR1 is SEHNR and CDR2 FQNEAQ (reference sequence). There are 15 residues in the CDR3. Trimming took 4 bases from V and 5 from J; bases not matched to a gene: 4.

This clone was seen a handful of times. The chain combines TRBV7-8 with TRBJ2-2, with 9 bases lining up with TRBD2. Per germline, CDR1 SGHVS and CDR2 FQNEAQ. Unmatched junction bases numbered 17, after V lost 2 bases and J lost 4 bases. The CDR3 runs 20 residues. CDR3 in amino acids: CASSLNRGLAGPGRTGELFF. The DNA of the CDR3 is TGTGCCAGCAGCTTAAACAGGGGTCTAGCGGGGCCCGGTCGCACCGGGGAGCTGTTTTTT.